This TCR beta chain was sequenced during a study of identifying expanded T cells in peripheral blood. Broader study findings: Across healthy donors, higher total template counts meant significantly greater two-week count variance. About 1.2 clones differed between technical replicates, versus approximately 17 and 20 over time.

During the collection period, no donor immune events like infections were recorded. As to this clone: Its antigen is unknown.

TCRdb's copy holds only in-frame clones and misses some; the assay was immunoSEQ multiplex PCR. The data hold about 100,000 clones, with over 70% observed a single time. The TCR was taken from a person between 18 and 75 years old in good health. Sequencing used blood.

The CDR3 nucleotides are TGTGCCAGCAGCTTTTCTTACAGCGATTCACCCCTCCACTTT. This gives the protein CASSFSYSDSPLHF. This chain uses TRBV7-9 with TRBJ1-6; the D is unclear. Trimming shortened V by 3 bases and J by 8 bases, and 11 bases separated the two germline ends. The CDR3 totals 14 residues. Germline V gene lookup returns CDR1 SEHNR and CDR2 FQNEAQ (reference sequence).